The 8 T cell receptor beta chains below come from one sample, sequenced in a study of cytomegalovirus exposure and HLA in healthy donors. Use of 60 Vbeta and 13 Jbeta primers characterized the PCR. Assay: immunoSEQ multiplex PCR; the TCRdb copy retains only in-frame clones and omits some. The sample lists roughly 230,000 clones, about nine tenths occurring once. The specimen was PBMCs. These receptors originate from a girl aged 2 to 10 in good health and CMV-seronegative.

Worth noting for this clone: The germline gene is not matched at one end of the junction; a read error may be the cause. V is TRBV9 and J is TRBJ2-1; TRBD1 aligns across 9 bases. Germline loops: CDR1 SGDLS, CDR2 YYNGEE. The CDR3 totals 17 residues. CDR3: CASSERQGVPLYSEQFF. As DNA, the CDR3 is TGTGCCAGCAGCGAGCGACAGGGGGTCCCGCTATACAGTGAGCAGTTCTTC.

The chain couples TRBV28 to TRBJ2-1; 8 bases fit TRBD1. Looked up from germline, CDR1 is MDHEN and CDR2 is SYDVKM. CDR3 size: 15 residues. With 6 bases clipped from V and 9 bases from J, the junction kept 13 bases outside the gene matches. CDR3 residues: CASRGGQTGAVEQFF. CDR3 DNA: TGTGCCAGCAGGGGGGGCCAGACAGGGGCGGTTGAGCAGTTCTTC.

In nucleotides, the CDR3 is TGTGCCAGTAGTAACCCTCTAGGGGTCGAGCAGTACTTC. Its translation is CASSNPLGVEQYF. The chain is built from TRBV19 and TRBJ2-7; possible D gene TRBD1, 5 bases. The CDR3 covers 13 residues. V lost 4 bases and J lost 6, with 13 bases in between. Germline CDR1 LNHDA, CDR2 SQIVND (reference sequence).

The V call is TRBV7-2, the J call TRBJ2-2; no definite D call. Trimming left V 3 bases short and J 4 bases short, with 6 bases between. The CDR3 covers 13 residues. Germline lookup yields CDR1 SGHTA and CDR2 FQGNSA. CDR3 coding DNA: TGTGCCAGCAGCTTCGAGGCCACCGGGGAGCTGTTTTTT. It translates to CASSFEATGELFF.

The chain combines TRBV7-9 with TRBJ1-5; possible D gene TRBD1, 6 bases. Germline CDR1 and CDR2: SEHNR and FQNEAQ (reference sequence). CDR3 length: 12 amino acids. Trimming removed 5 bases from V and 10 bases from J, with 12 bases in between. CDR3 sequence (DNA): TGTGCCAGCAGCCGGCGGACAGCCCCCCAGCATTTT. This codes for CASSRRTAPQHF.

This sequence joins TRBV5-1 and TRBJ2-5; D is perhaps TRBD1 (6 bases). Trimming removed 4 bases from V and 5 bases from J, with 18 bases in between. This CDR3 comprises 15 residues. Germline V gives CDR1 SGHRS, CDR2 YFSETQ. The CDR3 nucleotides read TGCGCCAGCAGCCCCCGACAGGCCCCACGGGAGACCCAGTACTTC. Its translation: CASSPRQAPRETQYF. The full variable domain, in which reference TRBV5-1 and TRBJ2-5 provide the parts outside the CDR3, is KAGVTQTPRYLIKTRGQQVTLSCSPISGHRSVSWYQQTPGQGLQFLFEYFSETQRNKGNFPGRFSGRQFSNSRSEMNVSTLELGDSALYLCASSPRQAPRETQYFGPGTRLLVL.

The J gene is TRBJ2-7, the V gene TRBV5-1, with 7 nucleotides matching TRBD2. Germline-derived CDR1 and CDR2 are SGHRS and YFSETQ. Trimming took 1 base from V and 4 from J; bases not matched to a gene: 5. CDR3 size: 14 residues. The CDR3 DNA reads as TGCGCCAGCAGCTTGACTAGCGTTGATTACGAGCAGTACTTC. Amino acid sequence: CASSLTSVDYEQYF. The full variable domain, completed using reference TRBV5-1 and TRBJ2-7, is KAGVTQTPRYLIKTRGQQVTLSCSPISGHRSVSWYQQTPGQGLQFLFEYFSETQRNKGNFPGRFSGRQFSNSRSEMNVSTLELGDSALYLCASSLTSVDYEQYFGPGTRLTVT.

V gene TRBV5-1 combines with J gene TRBJ2-3; 9 nucleotides align to TRBD1. This CDR3 has 15 residues. The trim removed 4 bases at V and 1 base at J, leaving 4 bases unmatched. The germline V gene encodes CDR1 SGHRS and CDR2 YFSETQ. The CDR3 protein is CASSGTGWGTDTQYF. CDR3 bases: TGCGCCAGCAGCGGGACAGGGTGGGGCACAGATACGCAGTATTTT.